Listed here is a single TCR beta chain. Its target is not known. This entry belongs to a study of pediatric ulcerative colitis. Across the whole study: Six or seven patients showed pancolitis and two showed left-sided colitis. Regarding the study as a whole: Rectal repertoires separated controls, mild-moderate and acute severe colitis.

Generated by immunoSEQ multiplex PCR, the TCRdb table keeps only in-frame clones and is missing some. The table has about 36,000 clones, around 78% seen once. Input material: blood. This sequence was found in a girl under 18 with moderate ulcerative colitis.

CDR3 sequence: CAWTLTDRVYNEQFF. The CDR3 DNA follows: TGTGCCTGGACCCTTACGGACAGGGTTTACAATGAGCAGTTCTTC. This sequence joins TRBV30 and TRBJ2-1; 8 positions agree with TRBD1. V trimming: 4 bases; J trimming: 4 bases; junction bases outside the gene matches: 9. The CDR3 is 15 amino acids. Germline CDR1 GTSNPN, CDR2 SVGIG (reference sequence).